Listed here are 21 T cell receptor beta chains from one sample, sequenced in a study of blood T cell repertoires in COVID-19. Only in-frame clones appear in the TCRdb table, and some are missing; sequencing was by immunoSEQ multiplex PCR. The sample records about 98,000 clones, around 81% being singletons. Sequenced input: peripheral blood. These receptors all come from a man in his 60s with acute or convalescent COVID-19.

This chain uses TRBV6-5 with TRBJ1-1; D unresolved. The CDR3 sequence is 12 residues long. The germline V and J ends were trimmed by 6 bases and 4 bases, with 9 bases remaining between them. The germline gives CDR1 MNHEY, CDR2 SVGAGI. The CDR3 here is CASRISGTEAFF. DNA of the CDR3: TGTGCCAGCAGAATCTCAGGCACTGAAGCTTTCTTT.

The genes are TRBV3-1 (or the pseudogene TRBV3-2) and TRBJ2-7; 9 nucleotides match TRBD1. Germline CDR1 LGHDT, CDR2 YNNKEL (reference sequence). The CDR3 is 15 amino acids. Trimming removed 5 bases from V and 6 bases from J; junction bases left unmatched: 11. The CDR3: CASSARDREGIEQYF. DNA of the CDR3: TGTGCCAGCAGCGCCCGGGACAGGGAGGGGATCGAGCAGTACTTC.

The J gene is TRBJ1-1, the V gene TRBV11-3; D uncertain. The CDR3 is made up of 14 amino acids. With 7 bases removed from V and 5 bases from J, the gap between germline ends came to 17 bases. The germline CDR1 and CDR2 sequences are SGHNT and YENEEA. The CDR3 is CASTSPGSSTEAFF. CDR3 nucleotide sequence: TGTGCCAGCACCTCACCCGGGTCCTCGACTGAAGCTTTCTTT.

The chain has TRBV19 and TRBJ2-3; 7 bases are a match to TRBD2. CDR3 length: 14 amino acids. Germline CDR1 is LNHDA and CDR2 is SQIVND (reference sequence). V lost 4 bases to trimming and J lost 5 bases; unmatched junction nucleotides: 6. The CDR3 sequence: CASSNVPGGDTQYF. DNA of the CDR3: TGTGCCAGTAGTAACGTCCCGGGAGGAGATACGCAGTATTTT.

The rearrangement links TRBV2 to TRBJ1-6; possibly TRBD1 for D (5 bases). The germline V and J ends were trimmed by 2 bases and 8 bases, with 10 bases remaining between them. Germline CDR1 reads SNHLY; CDR2 reads FYNNEI. This CDR3 has 14 residues. In DNA form, the CDR3 reads TGTGCCAGCAGTGAAAGGTGGGGGGATTCACCCCTCCACTTT. Translating gives CASSERWGDSPLHF.

V is TRBV27 and J is TRBJ1-6; a possible D gene is TRBD1 (5 bases). The CDR3 consists of 14 residues. V dropped 6 bases and J dropped 9 bases, with 15 bases sitting between them. The germline V gene has CDR1 MNHEY and CDR2 SMNVEV (reference sequence). The CDR3 bases are TGTGCCAGCAGCTATTCAGGGCAAGGTTCACCCCTCCACTTT. This gives the protein CASSYSGQGSPLHF.

The chain carries TRBV19 and TRBJ2-2; 8 bases fit TRBD2. There are 17 residues in the CDR3. Trimming took 3 bases from V and 7 from J; bases not matched to a gene: 13. Germline CDR1 reads LNHDA; CDR2 reads SQIVND (reference sequence). CDR3 protein: CASSIRVGRAEGGELFF. In DNA form, the CDR3 reads TGTGCCAGTAGTATCAGAGTCGGGAGGGCCGAGGGCGGGGAGCTGTTTTTT.

Here the CDR3 reads CSASSLAGHQETQYF. The CDR3 DNA reads as TGCAGTGCTAGTTCCCTAGCGGGGCACCAAGAGACCCAGTACTTC. V is TRBV20-1 and J is TRBJ2-5; 9 nucleotides align to TRBD2. The CDR3 consists of 15 residues. The V segment lost 3 bases and the J segment 0 bases; nucleotides outside the gene matches: 5. Germline loops: CDR1 DFQATT, CDR2 SNEGSKA (reference sequence).

V is TRBV5-1 and J is TRBJ2-7; tentative D call: TRBD1 (5 bases). The CDR3 loop spans 13 amino acids. The V gene lost 7 bases and the J gene lost 7 bases, with 18 bases spanning the gap. Germline CDR1 reads SGHRS; CDR2 reads YFSETQ. DNA for the CDR3: TGCGCCAGCGGCCTCGACAGCCTCTTGGAGCAGTACTTC. Translated: CASGLDSLLEQYF. Complete variable domain (other parts from reference TRBV5-1 and TRBJ2-7): KAGVTQTPRYLIKTRGQQVTLSCSPISGHRSVSWYQQTPGQGLQFLFEYFSETQRNKGNFPGRFSGRQFSNSRSEMNVSTLELGDSALYLCASGLDSLLEQYFGPGTRLTVT.

The rearrangement links TRBV19 to TRBJ2-3; the match to TRBD2 covers 7 bases. The V and J ends lost 7 bases and 0 bases, in that order; junction bases with no gene match: 4. Looked up from germline, CDR1 is LNHDA and CDR2 is SQIVND (reference sequence). The CDR3 runs to 14 residues. The CDR3 nucleotides read TGTGCCAGTACCCCAGCGGGGAGCACAGATACGCAGTATTTT. This sequence encodes CASTPAGSTDTQYF. Using reference TRBV19 and TRBJ2-3 for the parts outside the CDR3, the full variable domain is DGGITQSPKYLFRKEGQNVTLSCEQNLNHDAMYWYRQDPGQGLRLIYYSQIVNDFQKGDIAEGYSVSREKKESFPLTVTSAQKNPTAFYLCASTPAGSTDTQYFGPGTRLTVL.

This chain uses TRBV7-9 with TRBJ1-6; TRBD1 matches at 7 bases. Germline assignment: CDR1 SEHNR and CDR2 FQNEAQ (reference sequence). This CDR3 comprises 14 residues. The V gene end was trimmed by 4 bases and the J gene end by 7 bases; junction bases not matched to a gene: 4. The CDR3 DNA reads TGTGCCAGCAGCTCCCGGGACAGAAATTCACCCCTCCACTTT. This encodes CASSSRDRNSPLHF.

The chain has TRBV6-5 and TRBJ1-1, with 8 bases aligning to TRBD1. CDR3 length: 14 amino acids. J was trimmed by 6 bases and V by 7 bases; bases with no gene match: 10. The germline V gene encodes CDR1 MNHEY and CDR2 SVGAGI. DNA of the CDR3: TGTGCCAGCAAACAACAGGGGGGGTACGCTGAAGCTTTCTTT. It specifies CASKQQGGYAEAFF.

The chain recombines TRBV7-2 with TRBJ1-1; no definite D call. This CDR3 has 15 residues. Germline-derived CDR1 and CDR2 are SGHTA and FQGNSA. The V end was cut by 3 bases, the J end by 0 bases, with 11 bases between. In nucleotides, the CDR3 is TGTGCCAGCAGCTTCTCCTTACAGATGAACACTGAAGCTTTCTTT. It specifies CASSFSLQMNTEAFF. The whole variable domain, filled in from reference TRBV7-2 and TRBJ1-1, reads GAGVSQSPSNKVTEKGKDVELRCDPISGHTALYWYRQSLGQGLEFLIYFQGNSAPDKSGLPSDRFSAERTGGSVSTLTIQRTQQEDSAVYLCASSFSLQMNTEAFFGQGTRLTVV.

V gene TRBV12-3 or TRBV12-4 combines with J gene TRBJ1-2; the D gene is possibly TRBD1 (5 bases). The CDR3 is 12 amino acids. V gave up 4 bases and J gave up 8 bases, with 11 bases separating them. In nucleotides, the CDR3 is TGTGCCAGCAGTTGGGGGGACGGAGGCTACACCTTC. Protein product: CASSWGDGGYTF.

The chain uses TRBV11-2 and TRBJ2-6, with D perhaps TRBD2 (6 bases). With 5 bases removed from V and 4 bases from J, the gap between germline ends came to 21 bases. This CDR3 is built from 18 residues. From germline, CDR1 is SGHAT and CDR2 FQNNGV. This CDR3 reads CASSRTGLRSVGANVLTF. The CDR3 DNA sequence: TGTGCCAGCAGCCGAACGGGACTCCGTTCTGTCGGGGCCAACGTCCTGACTTTC. The full variable domain, in which reference TRBV11-2 and TRBJ2-6 provide the parts outside the CDR3, is EAGVAQSPRYKIIEKRQSVAFWCNPISGHATLYWYQQILGQGPKLLIQFQNNGVVDDSQLPKDRFSAERLKGVDSTLKIQPAKLEDSAVYLCASSRTGLRSVGANVLTFGAGSRLTVL.

The chain links TRBV7-2 to TRBJ2-1, with 7 positions matching TRBD1. The germline V gene encodes CDR1 SGHTA and CDR2 FQGNSA. There are 13 residues in the CDR3. The V segment lost 8 bases and the J segment 5 bases; nucleotides outside the gene matches: 6. CDR3 region: CASELDRNNEQFF. The CDR3 coding sequence is TGTGCCAGCGAGTTGGACAGGAACAATGAGCAGTTCTTC. The full variable domain, with the rest looked up from reference TRBV7-2 and TRBJ2-1, is GAGVSQSPSNKVTEKGKDVELRCDPISGHTALYWYRQSLGQGLEFLIYFQGNSAPDKSGLPSDRFSAERTGGSVSTLTIQRTQQEDSAVYLCASELDRNNEQFFGPGTRLTVL.

As DNA, the CDR3 is TGTGCCAGCAGCCAAGAGCAGGGTAAGGGTACGCAGTATTTT. This encodes CASSQEQGKGTQYF. J is TRBJ2-3 and V is TRBV3-1 (or the pseudogene TRBV3-2); weak D call: TRBD1 (5 bases). The CDR3 consists of 14 residues. Germline values: CDR1 LGHDT, CDR2 YNNKEL (reference sequence). V lost 0 bases and J lost 8, with 12 bases in between.

The genes are TRBV6-5 and TRBJ2-7; 7 bases are a match to TRBD2. The junction had 5 bases not matched to a gene; V was cut back by 7 bases and J by 5 bases. Germline CDR1 is MNHEY and CDR2 is SVGAGI. The CDR3 loop spans 12 amino acids. CDR3 loop: CASKIGGNEQYF. CDR3 sequence (DNA): TGTGCCAGCAAGATCGGGGGGAACGAGCAGTACTTC.

This clone has just one count. The chain couples TRBV7-9 to TRBJ2-5; D is possibly TRBD1 (5 bases). The V end lost 4 bases, the J end lost 2 bases, and 11 bases lay between the germline ends. CDR1 and CDR2 from the germline V gene are SEHNR and FQNEAQ (reference sequence). The CDR3 is made up of 14 amino acids. For the CDR3, the DNA is TGTGCCAGCAGCTGGAGACAGATTCAAGAGACCCAGTACTTC. It yields the protein CASSWRQIQETQYF.

The chain uses TRBV9 and TRBJ2-5; 12 nucleotides match TRBD2. J lost 2 bases, V lost 3 bases, and 2 bases had no gene match. The CDR3 runs 15 residues. Germline CDR1 is SGDLS and CDR2 is YYNGEE. CDR3 loop: CASSGGLAGQETQYF. CDR3 nucleotide sequence: TGTGCCAGCAGCGGCGGACTAGCGGGACAAGAGACCCAGTACTTC.

The chain joins TRBV11-3 to TRBJ1-1, with 10 positions matching TRBD1. The germline V gene has CDR1 SGHNT and CDR2 YENEEA. Trimming cost V 5 bases and J 0 bases; bases outside gene matches: 3. The length of the CDR3 is 15 residues. The CDR3 sequence is CASSPGQGMNTEAFF. CDR3 nucleotide sequence: TGTGCCAGCAGCCCGGGACAGGGGATGAACACTGAAGCTTTCTTT. Variable domain in full (rest from reference TRBV11-3 and TRBJ1-1): EAGVVQSPRYKIIEKKQPVAFWCNPISGHNTLYWYLQNLGQGPELLIRYENEEAVDDSQLPKDRFSAERLKGVDSTLKIQPAELGDSAVYLCASSPGQGMNTEAFFGQGTRLTVV.